This is a list of T cell receptor beta chains from one sample in a study of response to subunit inactivated influenza vaccine. TCRdb re-analysed the RT-PCR reads in MiXCR, keeping a single row per CDR3 protein. The sample carries 400,000 to 650,000 distinct CDR3 sequences, about 7.2% recorded once. The sequencing here drew on PBMCs from blood, taken less than 30 months after vaccination. Every receptor here comes from a man between 50 and 69 years old who received an inactivated influenza vaccine. CDR3s include the opening cysteine and the closing phenylalanine or tryptophan. Fields, in order: CDR3 protein, D gene, J gene, V gene. D genes are given only for firm matches.

cdr3_aa: CASALTGVTGELFF
d_call: TRBD1
j_call: TRBJ2-2
v_call: TRBV19

cdr3_aa: CASSAGTISYNEQFF
d_call: TRBD2
j_call: TRBJ2-1
v_call: TRBV9

cdr3_aa: CASSRGTTYTGELFF
d_call: NA
j_call: TRBJ2-2
v_call: TRBV5-1

cdr3_aa: CASSRMSGANVLTF
d_call: NA
j_call: TRBJ2-6
v_call: TRBV7-2

cdr3_aa: CATKSAGGPTDTQYF
d_call: TRBD2
j_call: TRBJ2-3
v_call: TRBV10-3

cdr3_aa: CASSKKSPLLAMNTGELFF
d_call: NA
j_call: TRBJ2-2
v_call: TRBV6-1

cdr3_aa: CASSIRGWTDTQYF
d_call: NA
j_call: TRBJ2-3
v_call: TRBV19

cdr3_aa: CASSELLTGELFF
d_call: NA
j_call: TRBJ2-2
v_call: TRBV6-6

cdr3_aa: CASATTDTQYF
d_call: NA
j_call: TRBJ2-3
v_call: TRBV12-3/TRBV12-4

cdr3_aa: CSASSGGRGNKQFF
d_call: NA
j_call: TRBJ2-1
v_call: TRBV20-1

cdr3_aa: CASSITRGLNSPLHF
d_call: TRBD1
j_call: TRBJ1-6
v_call: TRBV5-6

cdr3_aa: CASSQAGEETQYF
d_call: NA
j_call: TRBJ2-5
v_call: TRBV4-2

cdr3_aa: CASSPDNTPNVGQFF
d_call: NA
j_call: TRBJ2-1
v_call: TRBV3-1

cdr3_aa: CSVKGQGVMNTEAFF
d_call: TRBD1
j_call: TRBJ1-1
v_call: TRBV29-1

cdr3_aa: CAWSGALTFYNEQFF
d_call: NA
j_call: TRBJ2-1
v_call: TRBV30

cdr3_aa: CSARVLQETQYF
d_call: NA
j_call: TRBJ2-5
v_call: TRBV20-1

cdr3_aa: CSASSITGGLRTDTQYF
d_call: TRBD1
j_call: TRBJ2-3
v_call: TRBV20-1

cdr3_aa: CASSPQGAPNTGELFF
d_call: TRBD1
j_call: TRBJ2-2
v_call: TRBV7-3

cdr3_aa: CASSFGAVPSTDTQYF
d_call: NA
j_call: TRBJ2-3
v_call: TRBV5-1

cdr3_aa: CASRTGGNEKLFF
d_call: TRBD1
j_call: TRBJ1-4
v_call: TRBV28

cdr3_aa: CASSLVRVAIQYF
d_call: NA
j_call: TRBJ2-4
v_call: TRBV12-3/TRBV12-4

cdr3_aa: CASSLMGRGPQETQYF
d_call: TRBD1
j_call: TRBJ2-5
v_call: TRBV7-2

cdr3_aa: CASSQSSGGVEQFF
d_call: TRBD2
j_call: TRBJ2-1
v_call: TRBV3-1

cdr3_aa: CSASSGATGANVLTF
d_call: NA
j_call: TRBJ2-6
v_call: TRBV20-1

cdr3_aa: CASSLEGSGVEKLFF
d_call: NA
j_call: TRBJ1-4
v_call: TRBV5-1

cdr3_aa: CASSESMGRGETQYF
d_call: NA
j_call: TRBJ2-5
v_call: TRBV10-1

cdr3_aa: CSARTGTSSSKQFF
d_call: NA
j_call: TRBJ2-1
v_call: TRBV20-1

cdr3_aa: CASSLGEGMNTEAFF
d_call: NA
j_call: TRBJ1-1
v_call: TRBV5-1

cdr3_aa: CASSLEVSTNEKLFF
d_call: NA
j_call: TRBJ1-4
v_call: TRBV7-9

cdr3_aa: CASSSSTDRRTQYF
d_call: TRBD1
j_call: TRBJ2-5
v_call: TRBV28

cdr3_aa: CASSTDSGSRNEQFF
d_call: NA
j_call: TRBJ2-1
v_call: TRBV28

cdr3_aa: CASSQEDRITDTQYF
d_call: TRBD1
j_call: TRBJ2-3
v_call: TRBV16

cdr3_aa: CASSSSGGFSYNEQFF
d_call: NA
j_call: TRBJ2-1
v_call: TRBV5-4

cdr3_aa: CATSRRQGAYNEQFF
d_call: TRBD1
j_call: TRBJ2-1
v_call: TRBV15

cdr3_aa: CSVALAGGRETQYF
d_call: TRBD2
j_call: TRBJ2-5
v_call: TRBV29-1

cdr3_aa: CASSRRRGALTDTQYF
d_call: NA
j_call: TRBJ2-3
v_call: TRBV28

cdr3_aa: CASSFRGEAFF
d_call: NA
j_call: TRBJ1-1
v_call: TRBV7-2

cdr3_aa: CASSQDRVTEAFF
d_call: TRBD1
j_call: TRBJ1-1
v_call: TRBV7-9

cdr3_aa: CASSLRAGVPTGTF
d_call: NA
j_call: TRBJ1-2
v_call: TRBV5-6

cdr3_aa: CASSRGTGFNEQYF
d_call: TRBD1
j_call: TRBJ2-7
v_call: TRBV7-9

cdr3_aa: CASSWASTDRVSYEQYF
d_call: TRBD1
j_call: TRBJ2-7
v_call: TRBV6-2/TRBV6-3

cdr3_aa: CASSLAEEGTIYF
d_call: NA
j_call: TRBJ1-3
v_call: TRBV7-6

cdr3_aa: CASLSYSTTGELFF
d_call: NA
j_call: TRBJ2-2
v_call: TRBV28

cdr3_aa: CASSPDRANSYEQYF
d_call: TRBD1
j_call: TRBJ2-7
v_call: TRBV18

cdr3_aa: CASSLEAGINSPLHF
d_call: NA
j_call: TRBJ1-6
v_call: TRBV7-2

cdr3_aa: CAISAGQGETQYF
d_call: TRBD1
j_call: TRBJ2-5
v_call: TRBV10-3

cdr3_aa: CASSPGGTGEVVYF
d_call: TRBD1
j_call: TRBJ2-7
v_call: TRBV5-1

cdr3_aa: CASSFVSKDSPLHF
d_call: NA
j_call: TRBJ1-6
v_call: TRBV27

cdr3_aa: CSADGQVRGSYYEQYF
d_call: NA
j_call: TRBJ2-7
v_call: TRBV20-1

cdr3_aa: CASSQDLRGSTNEKLFF
d_call: NA
j_call: TRBJ1-4
v_call: TRBV4-2

cdr3_aa: CASSQSPSTDTQYF
d_call: NA
j_call: TRBJ2-3
v_call: TRBV14

cdr3_aa: CASSSNTQYF
d_call: NA
j_call: TRBJ2-3
v_call: TRBV5-8

cdr3_aa: CASNRDRGPYEQYF
d_call: TRBD1
j_call: TRBJ2-7
v_call: TRBV5-1

cdr3_aa: CASSLAGDYNEQFF
d_call: NA
j_call: TRBJ2-1
v_call: TRBV7-2

cdr3_aa: CASSSRTSGNNEQFF
d_call: TRBD2
j_call: TRBJ2-1
v_call: TRBV7-2